The 30 T cell receptor beta chains reported below all come from one sample, sequenced in a study of cytomegalovirus exposure and HLA in healthy donors. Amplification used 60 Vbeta primers and 13 Jbeta primers. Only in-frame clones appear in the TCRdb table, and some are missing; sequencing was by immunoSEQ multiplex PCR. The table lists 75,000 to 80,000 clones, roughly 75% of them singletons, with about 1.1% in the top ten. The source material was PBMCs. The receptors here all came from a male donor in good health and CMV-seronegative.

The genes are TRBV5-6 and TRBJ2-3; D might be TRBD1 (6 bases). V shed 1 base and J shed 0 bases, with 6 bases lying between them. CDR3 length: 14 residues. The V gene's germline CDR1 is SGHDT and CDR2 YYEEEE. CDR3 region: CASSLQGSTDTQYF. CDR3 in DNA: TGTGCCAGCAGCTTGCAGGGGAGCACAGATACGCAGTATTTT.

J is TRBJ1-5 and V is TRBV30, with 8 positions matching TRBD1. With 0 bases clipped from V and 7 bases from J, the junction kept 11 bases outside the gene matches. Germline V gene data show CDR1 as GTSNPN and CDR2 as SVGIG (reference sequence). The CDR3 is 16 amino acids. In DNA form, the CDR3 reads TGTGCCTGGAGTGTATTTGGCCAGGGGGCCGGGCAGCCCCAGCATTTT. It yields the protein CAWSVFGQGAGQPQHF.

The chain employs TRBV6-1 and TRBJ2-7; TRBD1 might be the D (5 bases). Looked up from germline, CDR1 is MNHNS and CDR2 is SASEGT. Trimming cost V 8 bases and J 3 bases, with 14 bases left between them. The CDR3 spans 13 residues. Here the CDR3 DNA reads TGTGCCAGCGGTCAAGGGGCCTTCTACGAGCAGTACTTC. Translation: CASGQGAFYEQYF.

This sequence joins TRBV6-5 and TRBJ2-1, with TRBD1 identical over 7 bases. There are 13 residues in the CDR3. Trimming took 8 bases from V and 2 from J; bases not matched to a gene: 3. In germline, CDR1 is MNHEY, CDR2 SVGAGI. In DNA, the CDR3 is TGTGCCAGCGGGACAGCAACCTACAATGAGCAGTTCTTC. As protein: CASGTATYNEQFF.

The chain joins TRBV7-9 to TRBJ1-2; TRBD1 matches 8 bases. With V trimmed by 6 bases and J by 5 bases, 8 bases remained unmatched. Germline loops: CDR1 SEHNR, CDR2 FQNEAQ (reference sequence). This CDR3 has 14 amino acids. CDR3 in amino acids: CASSSGQGNYGYTF. The CDR3 region has the DNA TGTGCCAGCAGTTCCGGACAGGGTAATTATGGCTACACCTTC. Drawing the rest from reference TRBV7-9 and TRBJ1-2, the complete variable domain is DTGVSQNPRHKITKRGQNVTFRCDPISEHNRLYWYRQTLGQGPEFLTYFQNEAQLEKSRLLSDRFSAERPKGSFSTLEIQRTEQGDSAMYLCASSSGQGNYGYTFGSGTRLTVV.

The V and J genes are TRBV19 and TRBJ1-2; 11 bases map to TRBD1. The germline gives CDR1 LNHDA, CDR2 SQIVND (reference sequence). V dropped 4 bases and J dropped 5; count of bases not matched to a gene: 3. The CDR3 consists of 14 residues. The CDR3 nucleotides read TGTGCCAGTAGTACGGACAGGGGGCGATATGGCTACACCTTC. This translates into CASSTDRGRYGYTF.

This chain connects TRBV11-2 to TRBJ2-7; D may be TRBD2 (5 bases). The V gene lost 4 bases and the J gene lost 7 bases, with 14 bases spanning the gap. Germline CDR1 and CDR2: SGHAT and FQNNGV. CDR3 length: 13 amino acids. In DNA, the CDR3 is TGTGCCAGCAGCTCCTCCGGACTCGGGGAGCAGTACTTC. It translates to CASSSSGLGEQYF. Full variable domain (missing parts from reference TRBV11-2 and TRBJ2-7): EAGVAQSPRYKIIEKRQSVAFWCNPISGHATLYWYQQILGQGPKLLIQFQNNGVVDDSQLPKDRFSAERLKGVDSTLKIQPAKLEDSAVYLCASSSSGLGEQYFGPGTRLTVT.

The count of this clone is one. The V call is TRBV11-2, the J call TRBJ2-5; possibly TRBD2 for D (6 bases). CDR1 and CDR2 (germline): SGHAT, FQNNGV. Trimming removed 4 bases at V and 1 base at J, with 16 bases between. The CDR3 sequence is 16 residues long. CDR3 coding DNA: TGTGCCAGCAGCTCCTCGGGTAGCGGTGTCCAAGAGACCCAGTACTTC. Translated: CASSSSGSGVQETQYF.

The chain couples TRBV29-1 to TRBJ2-1; 15 bases line up with TRBD2. V was pared by 5 bases and J by 3 bases, with 5 bases of the junction left unmatched. The length of the CDR3 is 16 residues. Germline lookup yields CDR1 SQVTM and CDR2 ANQGSEA. The CDR3 DNA is TGCAGCGTTACGGGACTAGCGGGGGGACACTACAATGAGCAGTTCTTC. This translates into CSVTGLAGGHYNEQFF.

The rearrangement links TRBV6-1 to TRBJ1-2, with TRBD1 matching 9 bases. CDR3 length: 15 amino acids. Germline values: CDR1 MNHNS, CDR2 SASEGT. J was trimmed by 5 bases and V by 1 base; bases with no gene match: 5. The DNA of the CDR3 is TGTGCCAGCAGTGAAGACAGGGGGCGATGGTATGGCTACACCTTC. It encodes CASSEDRGRWYGYTF.

The chain joins TRBV5-3 to TRBJ1-5; D gene unclear. TRBV5-3 is filed as an ORF, its function uncertain. Trimming cost V 4 bases and J 2 bases, with 10 bases left between them. CDR3 size: 14 residues. The CDR3 sequence is CARSRDTGNQPQHF. CDR3 DNA sequence: TGTGCCAGAAGCCGCGACACCGGCAATCAGCCCCAGCATTTT.

The CDR3: CASSNGGTSGIHYNEQFF. CDR3 nucleotide sequence: TGTGCCAGTAGTAACGGCGGGACTAGCGGAATCCACTACAATGAGCAGTTCTTC. V and J are TRBV19 and TRBJ2-1; TRBD2 matches at 11 bases. Losses at the gene ends were 4 bases for V and 3 bases for J; bases not matched to a gene: 11. Germline-derived CDR1 and CDR2 are LNHDA and SQIVND (reference sequence). CDR3 length: 18 residues.

This chain links TRBV14 with TRBJ2-3, with 8 bases matching TRBD1. Losses at the gene ends were 1 base for V and 5 bases for J; bases not matched to a gene: 8. Germline CDR1 SGHDN, CDR2 FVKESK. The CDR3 runs 16 residues. The CDR3 DNA reads TGTGCCAGCAGCCAAGGGGACAGGATTTCAGGAGATACGCAGTATTTT. Amino acids: CASSQGDRISGDTQYF.

The chain uses TRBV11-2 and TRBJ1-2, with D unclear. The CDR3 sequence is 12 residues long. V lost 4 bases to trimming and J lost 8 bases, with 11 bases between them. CDR1 is SGHAT, CDR2 FQNNGV, per germline. In DNA, the CDR3 is TGTGCCAGCAGCTATCACCGGGGAGGCTACACCTTC. This sequence encodes CASSYHRGGYTF.

The chain recombines TRBV18 with TRBJ1-4; 9 nucleotides match TRBD1. V dropped 5 bases and J dropped 5; count of bases not matched to a gene: 6. Per germline, CDR1 KGHSH and CDR2 LQKENI. This CDR3 region has 15 residues. CDR3 nucleotide sequence: TGTGCCAGCTCATACAACAGGGGGCCAAATGAAAAACTGTTTTTT. Amino acids: CASSYNRGPNEKLFF.

CDR3 loop: CASSVISLGQGPTTNTEAFF. The CDR3, as DNA: TGTGCCAGCAGCGTAATCAGTCTGGGACAGGGCCCAACTACTAACACTGAAGCTTTCTTT. J is TRBJ1-1 and V is TRBV9; 9 bases are shared with TRBD1. The germline CDR1 and CDR2 sequences are SGDLS and YYNGEE. The V and J ends lost 1 base and 2 bases, in that order; junction bases with no gene match: 18. This CDR3 is 20 amino acids long.

The chain has TRBV7-6 and TRBJ2-7, with 12 bases lining up with TRBD1. Germline lookup yields CDR1 SGHVS and CDR2 FNYEAQ. V was pared by 1 base and J by 4 bases, with 11 bases of the junction left unmatched. The CDR3 covers 18 residues. DNA of the CDR3: TGTGCCAGCAGCTTAGGGGGCCCCGGGACAGGGGGCAGATACGAGCAGTACTTC. Amino acids: CASSLGGPGTGGRYEQYF.

There are a few counts of this clone. V gene TRBV29-1 combines with J gene TRBJ2-5; 8 positions agree with TRBD1. Germline CDR1 reads SQVTM; CDR2 reads ANQGSEA. The CDR3 is 14 residues long. The V segment lost 7 bases and the J segment 5 bases; nucleotides outside the gene matches: 12. CDR3 residues: CSARTGTGAETQYF. In DNA, the CDR3 is TGCAGCGCCCGGACAGGGACCGGAGCGGAGACCCAGTACTTC.

J is TRBJ2-7 and V is TRBV9; 8 nucleotides agree with TRBD2. This CDR3 region has 18 residues. Germline V CDR1 and CDR2: SGDLS, YYNGEE. The trim removed 4 bases at V and 5 bases at J, leaving 20 bases unmatched. CDR3 nucleotide sequence: TGTGCCAGCAGCCCGAGGGACGATCTAGCGGGCTCTTTCGACGAGCAGTACTTC. Protein product: CASSPRDDLAGSFDEQYF.

This rearrangement joins TRBV7-7 to TRBJ1-4; a weak D match, TRBD1 (5 bases). Germline-derived CDR1 and CDR2 are SSHAT and FNYEAQ (reference sequence). The CDR3 sequence is 15 residues long. V dropped 9 bases and J dropped 8 bases, with 22 bases sitting between them. CDR3 nucleotides: TGTGCCAGAAATTCCAGGGTGTCTATCGAGGAAAAACTGTTTTTT. Protein sequence: CARNSRVSIEEKLFF.

V usage is TRBV18 and J usage is TRBJ1-6; D gene unclear. In germline, CDR1 is KGHSH, CDR2 LQKENI. V lost 3 bases, J lost 10 bases, and 13 bases lay in between. This CDR3 spans 14 amino acids. As DNA, the CDR3 is TGTGCCAGCTCACCTGACGTCTCGGGGTCACCCCTCCACTTT. It translates to CASSPDVSGSPLHF.

The chain carries TRBV6-5 and TRBJ2-3, with D uncertain. This CDR3 spans 13 amino acids. Germline V CDR1 and CDR2: MNHEY, SVGAGI. With 2 bases removed from V and 4 bases from J, the gap between germline ends came to 7 bases. The CDR3 DNA sequence: TGTGCCAGCAGTTACGGAAGCGCAGATACGCAGTATTTT. The encoded protein is CASSYGSADTQYF.

V is TRBV18 and J is TRBJ1-5; no clear D gene. V lost 8 bases and J lost 4, with 15 bases in between. From germline, CDR1 is KGHSH and CDR2 LQKENI. CDR3 size: 14 residues. CDR3 amino acids: CASPMGRRNQPQHF. The CDR3 DNA is TGTGCCAGCCCGATGGGGAGAAGGAATCAGCCCCAGCATTTT.

J is TRBJ1-2 and V is TRBV30; TRBD1 agrees at 8 bases. The V gene's germline CDR1 is GTSNPN and CDR2 SVGIG (reference sequence). Unmatched junction bases numbered 12, after V lost 5 bases and J lost 7 bases. The length of the CDR3 is 14 residues. The CDR3 coding sequence is TGTGCCTGGGCCCGACAGGGGAGCTTGTGTGGCTACACCTTC. Translated, it gives CAWARQGSLCGYTF.

The rearrangement uses TRBV6-1 and TRBJ2-7, with TRBD1 matching 11 bases. Germline CDR1 is MNHNS and CDR2 is SASEGT. There are 15 residues in the CDR3. V shed 8 bases, J shed 7 bases, and the junction held 13 bases outside the gene matches. The CDR3: CASGGLGQGAVEQYF. The CDR3 DNA sequence: TGTGCCAGCGGGGGGCTTGGACAGGGGGCTGTGGAGCAGTACTTC.

The chain combines TRBV11-2 with TRBJ2-4; D remains unclear. Trimming removed 4 bases from V and 0 bases from J, with 7 bases in between. The CDR3 has 14 amino acids. Germline CDR1 SGHAT, CDR2 FQNNGV. Written as DNA, the CDR3 is TGTGCCAGCAGCTCAGGCCTAGCCAAAAACATTCAGTACTTC. Residues: CASSSGLAKNIQYF.

The V gene is TRBV28, the J gene TRBJ1-2; 10 nucleotides match TRBD1. The V segment lost 6 bases and the J segment 0 bases; nucleotides outside the gene matches: 7. CDR1 MDHEN and CDR2 SYDVKM come from the germline V gene. This CDR3 contains 16 residues. The CDR3 loop is CASRSTGTGANYGYTF. The CDR3 region has the DNA TGTGCCAGCAGATCAACGGGGACAGGGGCTAACTATGGCTACACCTTC.

This chain uses TRBV29-1 with TRBJ2-1; 7 nucleotides agree with TRBD2. The CDR3 has 12 residues. CDR1 and CDR2 from the germline V gene are SQVTM and ANQGSEA. V gave up 6 bases and J gave up 9 bases; unmatched junction bases: 8. Here the CDR3 DNA reads TGCAGCGTACGTTCTAGCGGCGGTGAGCAGTTCTTC. It specifies CSVRSSGGEQFF.

V and J are TRBV7-2 and TRBJ2-7, with a possible D match to TRBD1 (5 bases). CDR3 length: 13 residues. Per germline, CDR1 SGHTA and CDR2 FQGNSA. V was pared by 1 base and J by 8 bases, with 12 bases between. The CDR3 DNA is TGTGCCAGCAGCTTAGATCCCCAGGGCAAGCAGTACTTC. Residues: CASSLDPQGKQYF. Supplemented by reference TRBV7-2 and TRBJ2-7, the full variable domain reads GAGVSQSPSNKVTEKGKDVELRCDPISGHTALYWYRQSLGQGLEFLIYFQGNSAPDKSGLPSDRFSAERTGGSVSTLTIQRTQQEDSAVYLCASSLDPQGKQYFGPGTRLTVT.

This clone was seen a single time. Here the CDR3 DNA reads TGTGCCATCACCAGCGACAGGGCCCGCACAGATACGCAGTATTTT. Residues: CAITSDRARTDTQYF. The V call is TRBV10-3, the J call TRBJ2-3; 7 bases map to TRBD1. Germline values: CDR1 ENHRY, CDR2 SYGVKD. The CDR3 contains 15 residues. The junction had 8 bases not matched to a gene; V was cut back by 7 bases and J by 1 base.